The sequence of this T cell receptor (beta chain) was determined in a study of blood T cell repertoires in COVID-19. Turning to the study itself: Samples came from the United States, Italy and Spain, spanning acute and convalescent COVID-19. The cDNA or gDNA used as material had been derived from T cells, B-cell-depleted T cells, or PBMCs.

CDR3 length: 15 amino acids. J lost 8 bases, V lost 4 bases, and 5 bases had no gene match. Germline CDR1 reads KGHSH; CDR2 reads LQKENI. In the study's own analysis: Amplification from reference gene primers served as the basis for estimated nucleated cell counts. Sequencing used immunoSEQ multiplex PCR; TCRdb keeps in-frame clones, though not all of them. That table furnishes V, J and clone size, whereas the DNA furnished D and trimming. The sample shows about 180,000 clones, more than 80% of them seen only once. The V and J genes are TRBV18 and TRBJ1-6; 10 bases are shared with TRBD1. The TCR originated in a human donor in a cohort sampled during active COVID-19. Input material: peripheral blood. CDR3 residues: CASSRQGAIDSPLHF. The CDR3 nucleotides are TGTGCCAGCTCACGACAGGGGGCAATTGATTCACCCCTCCACTTT.